These 10 T cell receptor beta chains were all obtained from the same sample, sequenced in a study of T-cell reconstitution after alpha-beta-depleted transplantation in children. Unique molecular identifiers were incorporated when the TCRbeta library was constructed. Each CDR3 protein gets one entry after TCRdb re-called the PCR reads with MiXCR. This sample carries 500,000 to 650,000 distinct CDR3 sequences, 11% of them seen once, and the ten largest clones take 13% to 15%. Sequenced material: PBMCs, mostly from graft donor cells, taken 180 days after TCRalphabeta/CD19-depleted stem cell transplant. Receptors were obtained from a female patient between 2 and 10 years old who had a stem cell transplant for aplastic anemia, so the T cells may come from the graft donor.

V usage is TRBV11-2 and J usage is TRBJ2-2; possible D gene TRBD1, 8 bases. Trimming removed 0 bases at V and 4 bases at J, with 21 bases between. Germline V gene sequence: CDR1 SGHAT, CDR2 FQNNGV. There are 19 residues in the CDR3. CDR3 sequence: CASSLERGSRGPGTGELFF. The CDR3 nucleotides read TGTGCCAGCAGCTTAGAGCGGGGGAGCAGGGGGCCGGGCACCGGGGAGCTGTTTTTT.

For this clonotype: An end of the junction differs from the germline gene, which may be a read error. This chain connects TRBV5-1 to TRBJ2-3; D perhaps matches TRBD2 (5 bases). Germline V gives CDR1 SGHRS, CDR2 YFSETQ. This CDR3 contains 16 residues. CDR3 amino acids: CASSFEEDPGTATQYF. The CDR3 nucleotides read TGCGCCAGCAGCTTCGAGGAGGACCCGGGCACAGCTACGCAGTATTTT.

In this sample, this clonotype turned up many times. The rearrangement uses TRBV20-1 and TRBJ2-3, with unresolved D. The V and J ends lost 5 bases and 0 bases respectively, with 15 bases between them. Germline V gene data show CDR1 as DFQATT and CDR2 as SNEGSKA (reference sequence). The CDR3 sequence is 15 residues long. The CDR3 spells CSAGLRVLSTDTQYF. As DNA, the CDR3 is TGCAGTGCTGGCCTCCGGGTCCTTAGCACAGATACGCAGTATTTT.

Ten or more counts support this clonotype. V and J are TRBV5-1 and TRBJ2-5; no clear D. The V and J ends lost 4 bases and 2 bases respectively, with 21 bases between them. The CDR3 has 17 amino acids. CDR1 and CDR2 (germline): SGHRS, YFSETQ. The DNA of the CDR3 is TGCGCCAGCAGCCCGGGCCCGTTTGGCCGTCTGCAAGAGACCCAGTACTTC. It codes for CASSPGPFGRLQETQYF.

CDR3 region: CSALPHPAVNTEAFF. Written as DNA, the CDR3 is TGCAGCGCTCTACCCCACCCGGCGGTGAACACTGAAGCTTTCTTT. The chain carries TRBV29-1 and TRBJ1-1; D call uncertain. Trimming shortened V by 7 bases and J by 0 bases, and 18 bases separated the two germline ends. Germline values: CDR1 SQVTM, CDR2 ANQGSEA. This CDR3 is 15 amino acids long.

This clonotype occurred many times. This chain connects TRBV20-1 to TRBJ2-4, with D possibly called TRBD1 or TRBD2 (5 bases each). This CDR3 is 17 amino acids long. V lost 0 bases to trimming and J lost 1 base, with 16 bases between them. Germline V lookup: CDR1 DFQATT, CDR2 SNEGSKA (reference sequence). The CDR3 sequence: CSARDLDSGFAKNIQYF. The CDR3 nucleotides are TGCAGTGCTAGAGATCTTGACAGCGGATTTGCCAAAAACATTCAGTACTTC.

This clonotype was picked up a small number of times. CDR3 region: CSARDQVLYEQYF. DNA of the CDR3: TGCAGTGCTAGAGACCAGGTGTTATACGAGCAGTACTTC. The genes are TRBV20-1 and TRBJ2-7; D unclear. V was shortened by 0 bases and J by 4 bases, with 10 bases between the two germline ends. There are 13 residues in the CDR3. CDR1 DFQATT and CDR2 SNEGSKA come from the germline V gene (reference sequence).

About this clonotype: A much bigger clone sits one base away, suggesting this may be a read error. The rearrangement uses TRBV5-1 and TRBJ2-5; no reliable D call. This CDR3 region has 12 residues. Trimming shortened V by 6 bases and J by 5 bases, and 11 bases separated the two germline ends. The germline CDR1 and CDR2 sequences are SGHRS and YFSETQ. CDR3 in amino acids: CASIVAEETQYF. The CDR3, as DNA: TGCGCCAGCATCGTAGCAGAGGAGACCCAGTACTTC.

The chain links TRBV5-1 to TRBJ2-1; 13 bases are a match to TRBD2. V lost 4 bases, J lost 0 bases, and 10 bases stayed unmatched. The CDR3 loop spans 19 amino acids. Germline CDR1 is SGHRS and CDR2 is YFSETQ. CDR3: CASSPWTSGRVGSYNEQFF. Here the CDR3 DNA reads TGCGCCAGCAGCCCGTGGACTAGCGGGAGAGTCGGCTCCTACAATGAGCAGTTCTTC. Variable domain in full (rest from reference TRBV5-1 and TRBJ2-1): KAGVTQTPRYLIKTRGQQVTLSCSPISGHRSVSWYQQTPGQGLQFLFEYFSETQRNKGNFPGRFSGRQFSNSRSEMNVSTLELGDSALYLCASSPWTSGRVGSYNEQFFGPGTRLTVL.

The chain links TRBV29-1 to TRBJ1-1, with D perhaps TRBD1 (5 bases). The CDR3 is made up of 15 amino acids. The V end lost 2 bases, the J end lost 6 bases, and 19 bases lay between the germline ends. Germline values: CDR1 SQVTM, CDR2 ANQGSEA. DNA for the CDR3: TGCAGCGTTGAAAGGCGTGGTGGGACTTCACCTGAAGCTTTCTTT. It translates to CSVERRGGTSPEAFF.